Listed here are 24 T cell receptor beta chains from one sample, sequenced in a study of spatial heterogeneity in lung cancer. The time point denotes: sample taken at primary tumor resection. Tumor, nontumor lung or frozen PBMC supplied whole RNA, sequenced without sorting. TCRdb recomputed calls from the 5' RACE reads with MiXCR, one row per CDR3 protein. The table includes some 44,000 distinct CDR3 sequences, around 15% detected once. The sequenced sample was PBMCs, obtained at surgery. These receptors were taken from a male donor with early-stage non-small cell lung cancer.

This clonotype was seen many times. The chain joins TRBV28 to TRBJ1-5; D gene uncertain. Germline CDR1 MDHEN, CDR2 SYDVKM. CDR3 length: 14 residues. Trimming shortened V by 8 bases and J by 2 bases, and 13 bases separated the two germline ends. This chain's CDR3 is CASESGDGNQPQHF. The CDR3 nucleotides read TGTGCCAGCGAGAGTGGGGATGGCAATCAGCCCCAGCATTTT.

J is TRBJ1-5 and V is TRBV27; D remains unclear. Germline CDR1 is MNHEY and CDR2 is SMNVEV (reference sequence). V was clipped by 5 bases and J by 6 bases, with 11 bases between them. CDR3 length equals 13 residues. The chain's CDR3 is CASSPRAGQPQHF. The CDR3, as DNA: TGTGCCAGCAGTCCCCGCGCGGGTCAGCCCCAGCATTTT.

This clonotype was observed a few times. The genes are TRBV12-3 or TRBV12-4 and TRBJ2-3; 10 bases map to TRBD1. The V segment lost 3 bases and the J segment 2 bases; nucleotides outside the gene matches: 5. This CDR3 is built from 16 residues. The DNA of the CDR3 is TGTGCCAGCAGTTTCCGACAGGGGGCGAACACAGATACGCAGTATTTT. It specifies CASSFRQGANTDTQYF.

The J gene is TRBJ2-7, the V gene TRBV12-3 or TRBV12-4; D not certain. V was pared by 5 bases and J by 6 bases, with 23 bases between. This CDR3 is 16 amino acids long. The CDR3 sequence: CASSPTRPFHSVEQYF. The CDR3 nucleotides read TGTGCCAGCAGTCCTACGAGACCCTTCCATTCGGTCGAGCAGTACTTC.

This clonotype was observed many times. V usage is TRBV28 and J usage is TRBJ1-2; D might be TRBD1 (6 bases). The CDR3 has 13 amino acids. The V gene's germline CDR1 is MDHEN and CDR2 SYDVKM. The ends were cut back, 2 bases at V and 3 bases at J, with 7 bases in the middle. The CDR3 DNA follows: TGTGCCAGCAGTTTAACAGGGTACTATGGCTACACCTTC. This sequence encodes CASSLTGYYGYTF.

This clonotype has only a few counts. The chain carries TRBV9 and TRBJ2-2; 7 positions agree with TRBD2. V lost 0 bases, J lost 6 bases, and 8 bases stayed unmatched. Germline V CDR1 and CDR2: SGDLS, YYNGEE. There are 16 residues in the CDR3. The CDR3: CASSVGGRALAGELFF. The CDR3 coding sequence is TGTGCCAGCAGCGTAGGTGGGAGGGCCCTCGCCGGGGAGCTGTTTTTT.

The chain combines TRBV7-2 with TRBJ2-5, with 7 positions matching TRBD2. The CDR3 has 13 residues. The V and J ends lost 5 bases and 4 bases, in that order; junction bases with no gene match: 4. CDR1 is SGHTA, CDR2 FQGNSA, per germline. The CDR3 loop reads CASSPGLVETQYF. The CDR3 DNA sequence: TGTGCCAGCAGCCCCGGACTAGTAGAGACCCAGTACTTC.

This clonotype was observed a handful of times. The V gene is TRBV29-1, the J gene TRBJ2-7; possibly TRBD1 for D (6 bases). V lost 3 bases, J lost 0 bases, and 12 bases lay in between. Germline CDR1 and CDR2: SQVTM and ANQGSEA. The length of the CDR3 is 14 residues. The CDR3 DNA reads TGCAGCGTTGACCCCACAGGGAGCTCCTACGAGCAGTACTTC. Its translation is CSVDPTGSSYEQYF.

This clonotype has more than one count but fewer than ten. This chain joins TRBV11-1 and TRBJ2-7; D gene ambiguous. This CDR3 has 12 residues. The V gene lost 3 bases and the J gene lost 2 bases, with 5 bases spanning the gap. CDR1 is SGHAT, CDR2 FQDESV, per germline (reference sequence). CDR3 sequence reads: CASSLETYEQYF. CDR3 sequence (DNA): TGTGCCAGCAGCTTGGAGACCTACGAGCAGTACTTC.

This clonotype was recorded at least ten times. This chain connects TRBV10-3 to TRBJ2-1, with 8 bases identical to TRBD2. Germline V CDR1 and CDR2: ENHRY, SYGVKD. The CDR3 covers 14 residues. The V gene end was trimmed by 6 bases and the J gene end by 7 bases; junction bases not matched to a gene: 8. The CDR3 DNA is TGTGCCATCAGCCCCCCGGGAGGGGTGAATGAGCAGTTCTTC. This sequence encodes CAISPPGGVNEQFF.

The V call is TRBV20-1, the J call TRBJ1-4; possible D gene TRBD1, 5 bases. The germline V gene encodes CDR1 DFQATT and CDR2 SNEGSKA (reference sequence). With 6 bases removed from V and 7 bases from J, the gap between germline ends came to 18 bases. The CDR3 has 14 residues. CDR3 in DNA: TGCAGTGCCCAGGACACGAGAAGGGGTGAAAAACTGTTTTTT. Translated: CSAQDTRRGEKLFF.

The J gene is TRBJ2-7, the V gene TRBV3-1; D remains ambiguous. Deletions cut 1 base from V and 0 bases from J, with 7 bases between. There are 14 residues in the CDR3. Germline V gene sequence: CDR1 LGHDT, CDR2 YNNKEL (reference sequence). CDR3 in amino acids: CASSQALGSYEQYF. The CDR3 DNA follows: TGTGCCAGCAGCCAAGCTCTGGGCTCCTACGAGCAGTACTTC.

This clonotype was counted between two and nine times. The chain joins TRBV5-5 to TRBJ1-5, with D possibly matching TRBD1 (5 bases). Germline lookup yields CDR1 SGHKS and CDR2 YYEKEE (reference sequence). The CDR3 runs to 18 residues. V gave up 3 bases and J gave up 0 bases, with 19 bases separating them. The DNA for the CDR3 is TGTGCCAGCAGCTCCCGGGACCGACTCTCCCATAGCAATCAGCCCCAGCATTTT. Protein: CASSSRDRLSHSNQPQHF.

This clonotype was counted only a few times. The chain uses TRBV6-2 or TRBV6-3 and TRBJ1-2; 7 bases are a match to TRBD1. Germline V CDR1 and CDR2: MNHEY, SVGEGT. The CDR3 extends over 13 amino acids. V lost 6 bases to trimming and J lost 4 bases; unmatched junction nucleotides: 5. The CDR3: CASRLGQFYGYTF. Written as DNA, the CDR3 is TGTGCCAGCAGGCTGGGACAGTTCTATGGCTACACCTTC.

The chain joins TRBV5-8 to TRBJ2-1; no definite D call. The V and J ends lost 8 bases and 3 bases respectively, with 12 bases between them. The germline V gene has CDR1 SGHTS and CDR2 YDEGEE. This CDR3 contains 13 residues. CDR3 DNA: TGTGCCAGGAAGGGTACAATCTACAATGAGCAGTTCTTC. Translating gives CARKGTIYNEQFF.

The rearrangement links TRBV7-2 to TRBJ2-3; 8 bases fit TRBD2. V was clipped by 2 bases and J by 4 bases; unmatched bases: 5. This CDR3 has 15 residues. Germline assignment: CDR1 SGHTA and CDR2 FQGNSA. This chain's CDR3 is CASSLKAGAPDTQYF. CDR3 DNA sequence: TGTGCCAGCAGCTTAAAAGCGGGAGCCCCAGATACGCAGTATTTT.

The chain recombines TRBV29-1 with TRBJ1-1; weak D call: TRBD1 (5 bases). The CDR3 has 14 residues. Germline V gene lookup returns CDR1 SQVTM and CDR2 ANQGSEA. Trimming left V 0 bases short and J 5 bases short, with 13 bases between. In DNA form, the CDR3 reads TGCAGCGTTGAAGAGGCCAGGGCAGGGACTGAAGCTTTCTTT. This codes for CSVEEARAGTEAFF.

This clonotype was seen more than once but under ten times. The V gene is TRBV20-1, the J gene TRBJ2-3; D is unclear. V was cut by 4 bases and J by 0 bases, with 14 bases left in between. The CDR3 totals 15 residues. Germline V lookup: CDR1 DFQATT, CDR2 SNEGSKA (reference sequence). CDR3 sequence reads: CSAKFRGSSTDTQYF. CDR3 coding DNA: TGCAGTGCTAAGTTCCGCGGATCTAGCACAGATACGCAGTATTTT.

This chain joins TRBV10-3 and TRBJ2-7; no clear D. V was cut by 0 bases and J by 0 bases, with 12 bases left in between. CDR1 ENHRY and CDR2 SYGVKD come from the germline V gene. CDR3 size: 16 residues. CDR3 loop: CAISESLGISSYEQYF. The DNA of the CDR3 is TGTGCCATCAGTGAGTCCTTGGGTATCAGCTCCTACGAGCAGTACTTC.

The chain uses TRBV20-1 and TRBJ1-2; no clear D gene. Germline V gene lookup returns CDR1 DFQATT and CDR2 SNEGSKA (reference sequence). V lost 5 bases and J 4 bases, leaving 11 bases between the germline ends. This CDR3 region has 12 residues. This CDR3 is CSAAKGSYGYTF. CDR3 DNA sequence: TGCAGTGCTGCGAAAGGCAGCTATGGCTACACCTTC.

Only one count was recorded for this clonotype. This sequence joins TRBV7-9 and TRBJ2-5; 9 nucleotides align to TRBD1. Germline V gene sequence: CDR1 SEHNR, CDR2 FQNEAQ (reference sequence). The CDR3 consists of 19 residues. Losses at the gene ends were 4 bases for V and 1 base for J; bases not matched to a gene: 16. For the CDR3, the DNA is TGTGCCAGCAGCTCCCGTCACGGGACAGGGACAAGGATCCAAGAGACCCAGTACTTC. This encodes CASSSRHGTGTRIQETQYF.

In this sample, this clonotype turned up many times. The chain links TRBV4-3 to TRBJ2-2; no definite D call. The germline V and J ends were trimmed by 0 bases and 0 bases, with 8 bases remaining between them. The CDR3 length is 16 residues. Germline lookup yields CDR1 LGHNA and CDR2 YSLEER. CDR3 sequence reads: CASSQETGSNTGELFF. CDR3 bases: TGCGCCAGCAGCCAAGAAACCGGGTCGAACACCGGGGAGCTGTTTTTT.

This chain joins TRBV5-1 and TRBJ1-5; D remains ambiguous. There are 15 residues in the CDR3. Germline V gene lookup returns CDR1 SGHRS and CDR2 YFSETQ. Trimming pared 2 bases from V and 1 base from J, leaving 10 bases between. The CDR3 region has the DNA TGCGCCAGCAGCTTAGAAGGAAAAAGCAATCAGCCCCAGCATTTT. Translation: CASSLEGKSNQPQHF.

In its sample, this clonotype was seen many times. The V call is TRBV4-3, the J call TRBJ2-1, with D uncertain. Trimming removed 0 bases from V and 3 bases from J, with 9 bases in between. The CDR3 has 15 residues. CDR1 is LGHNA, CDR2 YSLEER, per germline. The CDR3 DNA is TGCGCCAGCAGCCAAGATGGACCCAGCTACAATGAGCAGTTCTTC. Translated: CASSQDGPSYNEQFF.